This T cell receptor beta chain was identified during a study of neurological immune-mediated disorders. For the unsorted libraries, 2 million PBMCs stored at -80 C served as input. CDR3 length: 16 residues. Trimming took 5 bases from V and 1 from J, leaving 15 bases between them. Germline V CDR1 and CDR2: SGHTA, FQGNSA. 5'RACE employing 10-nucleotide random UMIs yielded the cDNA. Every sequencing run gave over 200 million TCR-beta sequences, taken from 15-18 subjects. TCRdb recomputed calls from the 5' RACE reads with MiXCR, one row per CDR3 protein. The repertoire holds approximately 50,000 distinct CDR3 sequences, with about 9.4% as singletons. Many counts were recorded for this clonotype.

V is TRBV7-2 and J is TRBJ2-1; tentatively, D is TRBD2 (5 bases). The receptor was isolated from a man aged 70-80 years with HTLV-1-associated myelopathy (HAM/TSP). Sequenced sample: PBMCs. CDR3 region: CASSPEDTRSYNEQFF. The DNA of the CDR3 is TGTGCCAGCAGCCCCGAGGATACTAGATCCTACAATGAGCAGTTCTTC.